This record looks at one T cell receptor (beta chain) sequence and its context. This clonotype was counted a few times. Its antigen is unknown. Base quality data are lacking; no much larger clone is found one base away. The data stem from a study of human T cells and chemical hapten exposure (dated by TCRdb to the early 2020s). Background for the entire study: For sensitization, 2% DPC in acetone was applied to a roughly 2 cm by roughly 2 cm area of upper inner arm skin. Libraries were pooled for sequencing, and per-sample TCR yields varied mainly because of small differences in library volumes within the pool. Alopecia areata with under or over 50% scalp involvement, alopecia totalis and alopecia universalis were represented in the patient cohort, which was mostly female. Patch testing was done on the upper back using Finn chambers containing 0.01% DPC, and results were scored after 6 days according to International Contact Dermatitis Research Group standards. For TCR sequencing, blood came from over 25 alopecia patients at anywhere from one to four time points (pre-sensitization, 2, 6 and 24 weeks). Blood samples were taken from patients before sensitization (week 0) and at 2, 6 and about 24 weeks after DPC sensitization. This study followed changes in the peripheral blood TCR repertoire in vivo during primary and secondary sensitization of alopecia patients to the hapten diphenylcyclopropenone (DPC). Patients additionally received weekly therapeutic DPC doses to the scalp throughout the roughly 26-week study period. General findings and caveats noted by the study authors: No change with DPC sensitization was found in the number of TCRs above 1 in 1000 frequency, and no evidence of global repertoire structure alterations was found. Because every patient had alopecia, a presumed autoimmune disease, the patients' immune response might differ from that of healthy individuals. Significantly more large CDR3 similarity clusters were formed by expanded TCRs than by pre-sensitization or healthy control sets, consistent with antigen-driven responses. After repeated subsampling, the strength of the expansion versus patch-test correlation and the threshold at which it became significant changed. A positive correlation was found between the number of PT1 expanded TCRs and patch test score, with significance reached at thresholds 8, 16 and 32 but not 4.

Read against the paper, the sample's time point label means: patch test 2, 6 weeks after DPC sensitization. The sample's treatment or condition label, decoded: therapeutic diphenylcyclopropenone sensitization with weekly scalp DPC. At each patch-test visit, blood was drawn before the patch test was applied. Eligible patients were aged 18 to 70, diagnosed with alopecia, deemed suitable for DPC therapy, and excluded if pregnant. Unfractionated whole blood was collected in Tempus Blood RNA tubes, and total RNA was extracted from that blood. Library prep was done by RACE. The listed sequencing device is NextSeq 500. Library preparation attached unique molecular identifiers to individual cDNA molecules for quantitative, reproducible TCR counting. Each blood RNA sample was used to sequence both TCR alpha and TCR beta chains. The authors' pipeline ran thus. The median number of TCRs per sample was some 100,000, ranging from roughly 20,000 to 700,000. The Decombinator software suite was used to annotate the V, J and CDR3 of the TCR reads. To make PS versus PT1 abundance plots, every sample was subsampled to the same number of TCRs (28,000). TCRs were defined as expanded if absent before sensitization and observed at least eight times at the 2-week time point. TCRdb reprocessed the public reads (quality trimming at Q25 with fastp, clone calling with MiXCR) and kept in-frame beta chains. Each entry merges the rows of one CDR3 protein and shows their most common DNA and genes. Here the V and J calls rest on TCRdb's processing, not on the authors' analysis. The sample table records approximately 84,000 distinct CDR3 sequences; approximately 10% of these occur just once. The ten largest clones take up around 1.6% of the sample.

The CDR3 has 14 amino acids, counting the end cysteine and phenylalanine. The only DNA kept is the CDR3, 42 bases in frame from the first base. Trimming takes 3 bases from V and 9 bases from J, and the germline ends sit 16 bases apart. The germline V gene gives CDR1 as SGHRS and CDR2 as YFSETQ. The sequence came from a young man with alopecia areata. Some clones in this sample may be carry-over from other donors' samples. The chain employs TRBV5-1 and TRBJ2-1, with no D gene named confidently. The sample was whole blood, taken in connection with sensitization to the hapten diphenylcyclopropenone (DPC). Here is the DNA: TGCGCCAGCAGCTACTCGGCCGTGAGTAGTGAGCAGTTCTTC. Translation gives CASSYSAVSSEQFF.